The 22 T cell receptor beta chains in this list originate from one sample, sequenced in a study of T-cell reconstitution after alpha-beta-depleted transplantation in children. As it was prepared, the TCRbeta library received unique molecular identifiers. TCRdb itself ran the PCR reads through MiXCR, one entry per CDR3 protein. The repertoire holds 130,000 to 150,000 distinct CDR3 sequences, roughly 8.8% seen once, with around 18% in the top ten. Sequences were derived from PBMCs, mostly from graft donor cells, sampled 180 days after TCRalphabeta/CD19-depleted stem cell transplant. The receptor set was obtained from a female patient between 2 and 10 years old who had a stem cell transplant for congenital amegakaryocytic thrombocytopenia, so the T cells may come from the graft donor.

Of note for this clonotype: Since no conserved phenylalanine or tryptophan closes the CDR3, a read error is the likely cause. The chain employs TRBV12-3 or TRBV12-4 and TRBJ1-2; D is unresolved. V lost 3 bases and J 8 bases, leaving 7 bases between the germline ends. The CDR3 contains 11 residues. The CDR3: CASSFTDGYTL. CDR3 sequence (DNA): TGTGCCAGCAGTTTCACGGACGGCTACACCTTA.

The rearrangement joins TRBV3-1 to TRBJ1-1; D gene unclear. The germline V and J ends were trimmed by 5 bases and 3 bases, with 10 bases remaining between them. The CDR3 loop spans 13 amino acids. The germline V gene encodes CDR1 LGHDT and CDR2 YNNKEL (reference sequence). CDR3 amino acids: CASSFGRDTEAFF. CDR3 in DNA: TGTGCCAGCAGCTTTGGGAGGGACACTGAAGCTTTCTTT.

Many counts were recorded for this clonotype. CDR3 DNA sequence: TGTGCCACCCGACTCCACCTCCCCTACGAGCAGTACTTC. Residues: CATRLHLPYEQYF. The chain carries TRBV28 and TRBJ2-7, with D unresolved. This CDR3 contains 13 residues. Per germline, CDR1 MDHEN and CDR2 SYDVKM. The V end was cut by 10 bases, the J end by 2 bases, with 15 bases between. Drawing the rest from reference TRBV28 and TRBJ2-7, the complete variable domain is DVKVTQSSRYLVKRTGEKVFLECVQDMDHENMFWYRQDPGLGLRLIYFSYDVKMKEKGDIPEGYSVSREKKERFSLILESASTNQTSMYLCATRLHLPYEQYFGPGTRLTVT.

This clonotype was observed a handful of times. The CDR3 DNA follows: TGTGCCAGCAGTTTAGAGACCTATTCAGATACGCAGTATTTT. This codes for CASSLETYSDTQYF. This chain connects TRBV27 to TRBJ2-3; D gene ambiguous. The CDR3 is made up of 14 amino acids. V dropped 2 bases and J dropped 4 bases, with 10 bases sitting between them. Germline CDR1 reads MNHEY; CDR2 reads SMNVEV (reference sequence).

There are many counts of this clonotype. This chain uses TRBV6-1 with TRBJ1-3; 9 nucleotides agree with TRBD1. Losses at the gene ends were 5 bases for V and 3 bases for J; bases not matched to a gene: 8. The length of the CDR3 is 16 residues. CDR1 and CDR2 from the germline V gene are MNHNS and SASEGT. The CDR3 bases are TGTGCCAGCAGTCCTGGGGACAGGGTTTATGGAAACACCATATATTTT. This translates into CASSPGDRVYGNTIYF.

This clonotype was counted many times. The gene calls are TRBV19 and TRBJ1-5; no clear D. There are 14 residues in the CDR3. The germline V and J ends were trimmed by 3 bases and 9 bases, with 15 bases remaining between them. Per the germline V gene, CDR1 is LNHDA and CDR2 is SQIVND (reference sequence). The CDR3 here is CASSMWSRAGPQHF. CDR3 nucleotides: TGTGCCAGTAGTATGTGGTCCCGAGCGGGGCCCCAGCATTTT.

In its sample, this clonotype was seen many times. V gene TRBV6-1 combines with J gene TRBJ2-3, with D possibly being TRBD2 (6 bases). V lost 6 bases and J 0 bases, leaving 13 bases between the germline ends. CDR1 and CDR2 from the germline V gene are MNHNS and SASEGT. This CDR3 contains 15 residues. The CDR3 reads CASSPVRGSTDTQYF. Here the CDR3 DNA reads TGTGCCAGCAGCCCCGTCCGGGGGAGCACAGATACGCAGTATTTT.

This chain links TRBV4-1 with TRBJ2-3, with 7 bases identical to TRBD2. The CDR3 has 16 residues. CDR1 is MGHRA and CDR2 is YSYEKL in the germline V gene. The trim removed 0 bases at V and 3 bases at J, leaving 6 bases unmatched. The CDR3 region is CASSQDFGGWTDTQYF. The CDR3 region has the DNA TGCGCCAGCAGCCAAGATTTCGGGGGGTGGACAGATACGCAGTATTTT.

In this sample, this clonotype turned up a few times. The chain couples TRBV6-5 to TRBJ2-3; D is unresolved. V lost 0 bases and J 0 bases, leaving 13 bases between the germline ends. The CDR3 spans 17 residues. Per germline, CDR1 MNHEY and CDR2 SVGAGI. Written as DNA, the CDR3 is TGTGCCAGCAGTTACTCGAATTCAAGGCCAAGCACAGATACGCAGTATTTT. Its translation is CASSYSNSRPSTDTQYF.

This clonotype was detected many times. This CDR3 is CASSLGVAGAQYF. Here the CDR3 DNA reads TGTGCCAGCAGCTTAGGGGTAGCGGGAGCGCAGTATTTT. The J gene is TRBJ2-3, the V gene TRBV11-2, with 9 bases lining up with TRBD2. In germline, CDR1 is SGHAT, CDR2 FQNNGV. The trim removed 1 base at V and 10 bases at J, leaving 3 bases unmatched. This CDR3 comprises 13 residues.

The table lists this clonotype with many counts. V and J are TRBV7-9 and TRBJ2-7; 11 bases are shared with TRBD2. Germline V gene sequence: CDR1 SEHNR, CDR2 FQNEAQ (reference sequence). The CDR3 length is 16 residues. J was trimmed by 0 bases and V by 5 bases; bases with no gene match: 6. DNA for the CDR3: TGTGCCAGCAGCGGCCGACTAGCGGGGAACTCCTACGAGCAGTACTTC. Protein: CASSGRLAGNSYEQYF.

This clonotype is labeled as medium-sized. This chain uses TRBV7-2 with TRBJ2-1; D is ambiguous. The CDR3 is 13 residues long. V was shortened by 1 base and J by 6 bases, with 7 bases between the two germline ends. The V gene's germline CDR1 is SGHTA and CDR2 FQGNSA. The CDR3 region is CASSLGPINEQFF. For the CDR3, the DNA is TGTGCCAGCAGCTTAGGTCCGATCAATGAGCAGTTCTTC.

This clonotype was observed at least ten times. The CDR3, as DNA: TGTGCCAGCAGTCATAGGACAGGGTTGACTGAAGCTTTCTTT. Encoded protein: CASSHRTGLTEAFF. V usage is TRBV28 and J usage is TRBJ1-1, with 8 positions matching TRBD1. The CDR3 extends over 14 amino acids. The germline gives CDR1 MDHEN, CDR2 SYDVKM. Trimming cost V 5 bases and J 5 bases; bases outside gene matches: 7.

This clonotype was counted many times. This is likely a read error, given that the CDR3 carries no conserved phenylalanine or tryptophan at its end. Because the CDR3's place on the DNA is in doubt, the DNA is left out and the CDR3 is given as listed by TCRdb. The chain links TRBV6-6 to TRBJ1-6; the DNA was not compared with TRBD1, the D call given in the table. The CDR3 is 11 amino acids in total, end residues counted. CDR1 is MNHNY, CDR2 SVGAGI, per germline (reference sequence). The chain's CDR3 is CASTKTVPPHL.

The rearrangement links TRBV29-1 to TRBJ2-7; D is ambiguous. The CDR3 loop spans 12 amino acids. The V gene lost 6 bases and the J gene lost 0 bases, with 9 bases spanning the gap. The germline V gene encodes CDR1 SQVTM and CDR2 ANQGSEA. The DNA for the CDR3 is TGCAGCGTCTGCGACGACTCCTACGAGCAGTACTTC. Its translation: CSVCDDSYEQYF.

This clonotype has more than one count but fewer than ten. The J gene is TRBJ2-2, the V gene TRBV4-2; D possibly corresponds to TRBD1 (6 bases). Deletions cut 3 bases from V and 0 bases from J, with 17 bases between. From germline, CDR1 is LGHNA and CDR2 YNFKEQ. The CDR3 is 18 residues long. In nucleotides, the CDR3 is TGTGCCAGCAGCCAGGACTCAGGGCAGGGGTCGAACACCGGGGAGCTGTTTTTT. Its translation: CASSQDSGQGSNTGELFF.

The chain uses TRBV11-2 and TRBJ2-2, with 7 bases matching TRBD1. Looked up from germline, CDR1 is SGHAT and CDR2 is FQNNGV. V shed 10 bases, J shed 5 bases, and the junction held 10 bases outside the gene matches. The CDR3 consists of 14 residues. CDR3 residues: CAIPDRLFTGELFF. The CDR3 DNA sequence: TGTGCCATCCCGGACAGGTTATTTACCGGGGAGCTGTTTTTT.

This clonotype was observed a single time. The chain has TRBV28 and TRBJ1-2; D is ambiguous. Germline CDR1 reads MDHEN; CDR2 reads SYDVKM. V was cut by 6 bases and J by 5 bases, with 16 bases left in between. The length of the CDR3 is 14 residues. In DNA form, the CDR3 reads TGTGCCAGCAGGGAACGCGACCAGTCATATGGCTACACCTTC. Amino acid sequence: CASRERDQSYGYTF.

This clonotype was seen at least ten times. The chain recombines TRBV7-8 with TRBJ1-6, with 8 bases lining up with TRBD1. This CDR3 contains 17 residues. Germline V gene lookup returns CDR1 SGHVS and CDR2 FQNEAQ. The V segment lost 3 bases and the J segment 9 bases; nucleotides outside the gene matches: 13. CDR3 in DNA: TGTGCCAGCAGCTTTTCGGGGCAGGGGGCGGGGGGTTCACCCCTCCACTTT. Translated: CASSFSGQGAGGSPLHF.

This clonotype was detected only a few times. The V call is TRBV3-1, the J call TRBJ2-1; the match to TRBD2 covers 10 bases. Losses at the gene ends were 6 bases for V and 6 bases for J; bases not matched to a gene: 8. This CDR3 is built from 15 residues. Germline loops: CDR1 LGHDT, CDR2 YNNKEL (reference sequence). CDR3 nucleotide sequence: TGTGCCAGCAGGCAACTAGCGGGGAACGTCAATGAGCAGTTCTTC. Translating it yields CASRQLAGNVNEQFF.

This clonotype was picked up many times. The J gene is TRBJ1-5, the V gene TRBV20-1; 9 bases are shared with TRBD1. CDR3 size: 17 residues. Germline V gives CDR1 DFQATT, CDR2 SNEGSKA (reference sequence). J was trimmed by 2 bases and V by 5 bases; bases with no gene match: 13. This chain's CDR3 is CSASGTGKIMGNQPQHF. CDR3 DNA: TGCAGTGCTTCCGGGACAGGGAAGATAATGGGCAATCAGCCCCAGCATTTT.

The gene calls are TRBV20-1 and TRBJ1-6; TRBD1 aligns across 7 bases. V lost 5 bases, J lost 2 bases, and 6 bases stayed unmatched. CDR3 length: 15 amino acids. Germline CDR1 and CDR2: DFQATT and SNEGSKA (reference sequence). The CDR3 DNA is TGCAGTGCTGCAGGGGGATGGACCTATAATTCACCCCTCCACTTT. Its translation is CSAAGGWTYNSPLHF.